Given below is one T cell receptor (beta chain) in context. The data stem from a study of cytomegalovirus exposure and HLA in healthy donors. The CDR3 covers 12 residues. Germline V CDR1 and CDR2: SNHLY, FYNNEI. Deletions cut 8 bases from V and 2 bases from J, with 10 bases between. Researchers ran the PCR with 60 Vbeta and 13 Jbeta primers. Profiling relied on immunoSEQ multiplex PCR, and the TCRdb table lists in-frame clones only, not all of them. This sample has about 120,000 clones, with over 60% found just once. V usage is TRBV2 and J usage is TRBJ2-7, with no clear D. The clonotype comes from a middle-aged man in good health and CMV-seropositive. The sample taken for sequencing was PBMCs. The CDR3 protein is CASRVAAYEQYF. CDR3 coding DNA: TGTGCCAGCCGGGTGGCAGCCTACGAGCAGTACTTC.